This entry lists 17 T cell receptor beta chains sequenced from one sample in a study of cytomegalovirus exposure and HLA in healthy donors. The PCR employed 60 Vbeta primers together with 13 Jbeta primers. Measured with immunoSEQ multiplex PCR; TCRdb has only the in-frame clones, and not every one. The table shows about 150,000 clones, with nearly 70% occurring only once. Material: PBMCs. The receptors derive from a man aged 30-40 years in good health and CMV-seropositive.

The CDR3 DNA reads as TGTGCCAGCAGGAGGGGGCTCGCCAAAAACATTCAGTACTTC. As protein: CASRRGLAKNIQYF. The chain carries TRBV2 and TRBJ2-4, with 7 bases fitting TRBD1. Germline CDR1 SNHLY, CDR2 FYNNEI. This CDR3 comprises 14 residues. After removal of 6 bases from V and 1 base from J, the junction contained 3 bases not matched to a gene. The full variable domain, with the rest looked up from reference TRBV2 and TRBJ2-4, is EPEVTQTPSHQVTQMGQEVILRCVPISNHLYFYWYRQILGQKVEFLVSFYNNEISEKSEIFDDQFSVERPDGSNFTLKIRSTKLEDSAMYFCASRRGLAKNIQYFGAGTRLSVL.

This chain links TRBV28 with TRBJ1-4, with D perhaps matching TRBD1 (5 bases). The CDR3 has 15 amino acids. CDR1 and CDR2 (germline): MDHEN, SYDVKM. Trimming took 7 bases from V and 0 from J, leaving 12 bases between them. CDR3 DNA: TGTGCCAGCAAGACAGTATCAACAACTAATGAAAAACTGTTTTTT. This codes for CASKTVSTTNEKLFF.

The chain couples TRBV10-2 to TRBJ2-7; D unresolved. Germline V lookup: CDR1 WSHSY, CDR2 SAAADI. Trimming shortened V by 4 bases and J by 0 bases, and 10 bases separated the two germline ends. The CDR3 is 14 residues long. The CDR3 nucleotides read TGCGCCAGCAGTGTGAGAACCCACTCCTACGAGCAGTACTTC. Protein: CASSVRTHSYEQYF.

The CDR3 nucleotides read TGTGCCAGCAGACTAGCCGCCACAGATACGCAGTATTTT. As protein: CASRLAATDTQYF. The chain uses TRBV27 and TRBJ2-3, with a tentative D call TRBD2 (6 bases). The CDR3 extends over 13 amino acids. Trimming removed 6 bases at V and 2 bases at J, with 9 bases between. Germline V lookup: CDR1 MNHEY, CDR2 SMNVEV (reference sequence).

V is TRBV7-3 and J is TRBJ2-1; D gene uncertain. The CDR3 spans 14 residues. V was clipped by 3 bases and J by 1 base, with 7 bases between them. Germline-derived CDR1 and CDR2 are SGHTA and FQGTGA. CDR3 residues: CASSLGPSYNEQFF. The CDR3 DNA sequence: TGTGCCAGCAGCTTGGGCCCATCCTACAATGAGCAGTTCTTC.

The chain recombines TRBV2 with TRBJ2-2; D ambiguous. The CDR3 totals 14 residues. Trimming removed 7 bases at V and 3 bases at J, with 12 bases between. The V gene's germline CDR1 is SNHLY and CDR2 FYNNEI. The CDR3 reads CASMAELHTGELFF. CDR3 in DNA: TGTGCCAGCATGGCGGAACTCCACACCGGGGAGCTGTTTTTT.

This clone was detected a few times. The chain has TRBV7-9 and TRBJ2-3, with unresolved D. Germline V lookup: CDR1 SEHNR, CDR2 FQNEAQ (reference sequence). The length of the CDR3 is 11 residues. V gave up 2 bases and J gave up 7 bases, with 4 bases separating them. Here the CDR3 reads CASSLPNTQYF. CDR3 bases: TGTGCCAGCAGCTTACCAAATACGCAGTATTTT.

This clone was seen once. This rearrangement joins TRBV30 to TRBJ1-5; TRBD1 matches 10 bases. The CDR3 contains 14 residues. V lost 4 bases and J lost 6; bases outside the gene matches: 6. Germline loops: CDR1 GTSNPN, CDR2 SVGIG (reference sequence). CDR3 region: CAWNLGQGGQPQHF. In DNA, the CDR3 is TGTGCCTGGAACCTCGGACAGGGGGGTCAGCCCCAGCATTTT.

V and J are TRBV19 and TRBJ2-4; TRBD1 matches at 8 bases. CDR1 LNHDA and CDR2 SQIVND come from the germline V gene (reference sequence). This CDR3 is 15 amino acids long. V lost 4 bases and J lost 6; bases outside the gene matches: 8. The DNA for the CDR3 is TGTGCCAGTAGTACGTGGACAGGGATAGGAAACATTCAGTACTTC. Protein: CASSTWTGIGNIQYF.

This clone has a single count. The V gene is TRBV9, the J gene TRBJ2-5, with TRBD2 matching 7 bases. The CDR3 loop spans 15 amino acids. Trimming took 5 bases from V and 0 from J; bases not matched to a gene: 7. CDR1 SGDLS and CDR2 YYNGEE come from the germline V gene. In DNA, the CDR3 is TGTGCCAGCAGTCGTGGGGAGGGTTACCAAGAGACCCAGTACTTC. Its translation is CASSRGEGYQETQYF. Full variable domain (outside the CDR3, taken from reference TRBV9 and TRBJ2-5): DSGVTQTPKHLITATGQRVTLRCSPRSGDLSVYWYQQSLDQGLQFLIQYYNGEERAKGNILERFSAQQFPDLHSELNLSSLELGDSALYFCASSRGEGYQETQYFGPGTRLLVL.

The chain employs TRBV10-3 and TRBJ2-5, with a possible D match to TRBD2 (7 bases). The CDR3 totals 13 residues. Germline V gene data show CDR1 as ENHRY and CDR2 as SYGVKD. Trimming took 8 bases from V and 3 from J, leaving 13 bases between them. CDR3 amino acids: CAIATGREETQYF. The CDR3 coding sequence is TGTGCCATCGCAACAGGGAGGGAAGAGACCCAGTACTTC.

The J gene is TRBJ1-4, the V gene TRBV5-1; D is unresolved. The CDR3 contains 14 residues. CDR1 and CDR2 from the germline V gene are SGHRS and YFSETQ. V was trimmed by 0 bases and J by 4 bases, leaving 7 bases between them. CDR3 nucleotides: TGCGCCAGCAGCTTGGGAAGACTTAATGAAAAACTGTTTTTT. Translation: CASSLGRLNEKLFF.

A few counts support this clone. This chain connects TRBV2 to TRBJ1-2; D may be TRBD1 (5 bases). CDR3 length equals 15 residues. Germline V gives CDR1 SNHLY, CDR2 FYNNEI. V was cut by 3 bases and J by 1 base, with 12 bases left in between. The CDR3 coding sequence is TGTGCCAGCAGTGACCCCGACAGACTTAACTATGGCTACACCTTC. This sequence encodes CASSDPDRLNYGYTF.

This clone showed up just a few times. This chain uses TRBV30 with TRBJ1-1; tentative D call: TRBD1 (5 bases). The CDR3 loop spans 12 amino acids. Germline assignment: CDR1 GTSNPN and CDR2 SVGIG (reference sequence). Trimming left V 5 bases short and J 4 bases short, with 11 bases between. The CDR3 DNA follows: TGTGCCTGGGGCGGACAAGCCACTGAAGCTTTCTTT. It codes for CAWGGQATEAFF.

The chain has TRBV6-5 and TRBJ1-1, with 7 bases matching TRBD1. Germline-derived CDR1 and CDR2 are MNHEY and SVGAGI. V dropped 5 bases and J dropped 8; count of bases not matched to a gene: 8. This CDR3 spans 13 amino acids. CDR3 nucleotides: TGTGCCAGCAGTGAAGTGGCAGGGGGGGAAGCTTTCTTT. Its protein is CASSEVAGGEAFF.

The gene calls are TRBV30 and TRBJ1-5, with a weak D call TRBD1 (6 bases). The CDR3 sequence is 13 residues long. Deletions cut 5 bases from V and 0 bases from J, with 8 bases between. Germline V gene data show CDR1 as GTSNPN and CDR2 as SVGIG (reference sequence). Here the CDR3 DNA reads TGTGCCTGGGCGGACAGTAGCAATCAGCCCCAGCATTTT. Translation: CAWADSSNQPQHF.

The V call is TRBV19, the J call TRBJ2-2, with 8 bases lining up with TRBD1. The germline gives CDR1 LNHDA, CDR2 SQIVND (reference sequence). The CDR3 is made up of 14 amino acids. The V segment lost 5 bases and the J segment 5 bases; nucleotides outside the gene matches: 4. The CDR3 sequence: CASSLTGGTGELFF. CDR3 nucleotide sequence: TGTGCCAGTAGTCTTACAGGGGGAACCGGGGAGCTGTTTTTT.